This T cell receptor (beta chain) was identified in a study of beta chain features in type 1 diabetes. About the study: The examined sorted cells totaled 85 million to 120 million across samples.

A word on this clone: Its antigen is unknown.

Overall study results and limits: Still unanswered here is whether HLA type influences TCRB rearrangement. A moderate, significant TCRB CDR3 shortening appeared in type 1 diabetes across four CD4+ subsets.

Expressed TCRB transcripts got sequenced, as all isolated RNA was reverse transcribed. Roughly 3.5 million reads per sample were averaged for naive, central memory and regulatory samples. The data were produced by immunoSEQ multiplex PCR, yet TCRdb's version contains in-frame clones alone and is incomplete. The sample includes a few hundred thousand clones, around an eighth seen only once; the top ten take roughly 0.015%. Each of the CD4+ naive, central memory, regulatory and stem cell-like memory populations was sorted via CD45RO/CCR7/CD25/CD127/CD95/CD27. CDR3 length equals 16 residues. Germline-derived CDR1 and CDR2 are SGHRS and YFSETQ. Trimming shortened V by 0 bases and J by 3 bases, and 15 bases separated the two germline ends.

The receptor was isolated from a woman aged 18-30 years with type 1 diabetes. J is TRBJ1-2 and V is TRBV5-1; no clear D. Sequenced input: naive CD4+ T cells from blood. CDR3 coding DNA: TGCGCCAGCAGCTTGGGCCAGTCCGCTGGTGACTATGGCTACACCTTC. It is translated as CASSLGQSAGDYGYTF.